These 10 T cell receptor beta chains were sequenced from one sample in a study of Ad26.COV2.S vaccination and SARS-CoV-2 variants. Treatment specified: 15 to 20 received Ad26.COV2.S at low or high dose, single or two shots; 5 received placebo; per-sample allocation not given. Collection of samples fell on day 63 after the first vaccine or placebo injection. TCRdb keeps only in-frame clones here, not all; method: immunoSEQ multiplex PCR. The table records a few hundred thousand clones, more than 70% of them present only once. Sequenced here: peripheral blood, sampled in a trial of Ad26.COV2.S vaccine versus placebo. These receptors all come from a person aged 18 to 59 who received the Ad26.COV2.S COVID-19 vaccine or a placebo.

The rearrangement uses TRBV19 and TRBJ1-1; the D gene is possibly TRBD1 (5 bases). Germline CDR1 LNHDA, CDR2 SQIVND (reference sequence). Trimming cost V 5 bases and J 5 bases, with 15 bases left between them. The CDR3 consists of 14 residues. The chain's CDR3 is CASSGAATGTEAFF. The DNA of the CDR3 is TGTGCCAGTAGTGGGGCGGCCACGGGGACTGAAGCTTTCTTT.

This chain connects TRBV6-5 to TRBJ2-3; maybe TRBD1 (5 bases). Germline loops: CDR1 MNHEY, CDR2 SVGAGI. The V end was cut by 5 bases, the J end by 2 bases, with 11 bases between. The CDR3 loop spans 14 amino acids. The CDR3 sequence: CASSIQGITDTQYF. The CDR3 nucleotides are TGTGCCAGCAGTATTCAGGGAATCACAGATACGCAGTATTTT.

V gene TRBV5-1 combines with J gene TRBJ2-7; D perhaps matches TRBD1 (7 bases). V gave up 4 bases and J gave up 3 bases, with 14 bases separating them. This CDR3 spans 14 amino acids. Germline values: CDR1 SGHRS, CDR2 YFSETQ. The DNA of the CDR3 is TGCGCCAGCAGCCCGAGGGGGGACAGCTACGAGCAGTACTTC. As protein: CASSPRGDSYEQYF. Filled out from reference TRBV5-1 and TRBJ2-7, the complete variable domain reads KAGVTQTPRYLIKTRGQQVTLSCSPISGHRSVSWYQQTPGQGLQFLFEYFSETQRNKGNFPGRFSGRQFSNSRSEMNVSTLELGDSALYLCASSPRGDSYEQYFGPGTRLTVT.

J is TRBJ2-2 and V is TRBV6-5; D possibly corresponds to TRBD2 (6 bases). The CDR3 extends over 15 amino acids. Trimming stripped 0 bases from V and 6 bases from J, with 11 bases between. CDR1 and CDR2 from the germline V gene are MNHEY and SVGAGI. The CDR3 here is CASSYSGGPAGELFF. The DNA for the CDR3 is TGTGCCAGCAGTTACTCTGGAGGGCCCGCCGGGGAGCTGTTTTTT.

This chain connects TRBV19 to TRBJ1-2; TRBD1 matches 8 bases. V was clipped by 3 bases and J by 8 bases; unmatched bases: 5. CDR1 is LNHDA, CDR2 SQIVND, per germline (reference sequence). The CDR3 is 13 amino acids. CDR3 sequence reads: CASSMDRERGYTF. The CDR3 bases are TGTGCCAGTAGTATGGACAGGGAAAGAGGCTACACCTTC.

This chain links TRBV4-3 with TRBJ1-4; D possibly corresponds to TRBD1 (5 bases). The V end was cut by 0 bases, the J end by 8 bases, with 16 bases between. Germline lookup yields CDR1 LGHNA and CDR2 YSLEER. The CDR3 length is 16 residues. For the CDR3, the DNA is TGCGCCAGCAGCCAAGATATGGGGGTGGTTGGCGAAAAACTGTTTTTT. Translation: CASSQDMGVVGEKLFF.

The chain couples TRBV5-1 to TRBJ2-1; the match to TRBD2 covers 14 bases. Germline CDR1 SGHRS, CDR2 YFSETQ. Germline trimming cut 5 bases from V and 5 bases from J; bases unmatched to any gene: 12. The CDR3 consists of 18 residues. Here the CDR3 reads CASRSGLAGVRGNNEQFF. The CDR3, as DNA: TGCGCCAGCAGATCGGGACTAGCGGGGGTTCGGGGGAACAATGAGCAGTTCTTC.

As DNA, the CDR3 is TGTGCCAGTAGCCAAAGACTAGCCGCCAATGAGCAGTTCTTC. Its translation: CASSQRLAANEQFF. The rearrangement links TRBV19 to TRBJ2-1; 7 bases match TRBD2. CDR1 and CDR2 (germline): LNHDA, SQIVND (reference sequence). The CDR3 covers 14 residues. Trimming removed 6 bases from V and 6 bases from J; junction bases left unmatched: 8.

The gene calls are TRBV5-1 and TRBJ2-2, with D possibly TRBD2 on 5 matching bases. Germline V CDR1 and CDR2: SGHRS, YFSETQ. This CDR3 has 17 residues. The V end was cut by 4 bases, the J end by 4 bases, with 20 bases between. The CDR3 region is CASSIRTPSGSTGELFF. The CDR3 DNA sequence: TGCGCCAGCAGCATTCGGACCCCTTCGGGATCCACCGGGGAGCTGTTTTTT. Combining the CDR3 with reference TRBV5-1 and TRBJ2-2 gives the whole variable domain KAGVTQTPRYLIKTRGQQVTLSCSPISGHRSVSWYQQTPGQGLQFLFEYFSETQRNKGNFPGRFSGRQFSNSRSEMNVSTLELGDSALYLCASSIRTPSGSTGELFFGEGSRLTVL.

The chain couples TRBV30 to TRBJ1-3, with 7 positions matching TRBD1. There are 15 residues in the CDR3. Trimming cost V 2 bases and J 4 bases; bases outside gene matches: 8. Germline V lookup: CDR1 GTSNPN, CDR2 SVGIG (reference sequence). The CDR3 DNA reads TGTGCCTGGAGTCCCGACAGGGCTGAAGGAAACACCATATATTTT. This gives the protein CAWSPDRAEGNTIYF.